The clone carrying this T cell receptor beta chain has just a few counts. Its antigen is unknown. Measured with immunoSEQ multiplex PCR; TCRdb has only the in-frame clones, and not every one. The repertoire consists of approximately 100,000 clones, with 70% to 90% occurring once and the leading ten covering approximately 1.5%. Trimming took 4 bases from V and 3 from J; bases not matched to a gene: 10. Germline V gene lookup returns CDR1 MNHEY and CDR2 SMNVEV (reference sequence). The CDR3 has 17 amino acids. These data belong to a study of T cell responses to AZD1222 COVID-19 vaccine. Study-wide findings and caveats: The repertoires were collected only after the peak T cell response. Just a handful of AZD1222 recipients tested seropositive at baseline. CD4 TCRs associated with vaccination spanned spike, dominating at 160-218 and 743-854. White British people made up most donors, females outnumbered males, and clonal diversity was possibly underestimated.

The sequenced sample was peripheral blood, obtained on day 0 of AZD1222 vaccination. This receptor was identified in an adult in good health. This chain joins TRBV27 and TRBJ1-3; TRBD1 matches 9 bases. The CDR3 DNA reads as TGTGCCAGCAGTTCCACCGGGACAGGGTTTGGTGGAAACACCATATATTTT. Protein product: CASSSTGTGFGGNTIYF.